Here is one T cell receptor (beta chain) with its context. MiXCR, run by TCRdb on the PCR reads, gives a single entry per CDR3 protein. The table has tens of thousands of distinct CDR3 sequences, about half seen once. The sample is drawn from a study of CD4 and CD8 cells across lung adenocarcinoma regions. The germline V gene has CDR1 LGHDT and CDR2 YNNKEL (reference sequence). The length of the CDR3 is 15 residues. With 6 bases removed from V and 2 bases from J, the gap between germline ends came to 15 bases. Source material: CD8+ T cells from the center of a lung tumor. This sequence was found in a male donor with lung adenocarcinoma. The CD4 and CD8 labels of this study may be unreliable. This chain connects TRBV3-1 to TRBJ2-3; no clear D gene. Here the CDR3 reads CASRQTPRNTDTQYF. The DNA of the CDR3 is TGTGCCAGCAGGCAGACACCGAGAAACACAGATACGCAGTATTTT.